Each of the 31 T cell receptor beta chains below was sequenced from the same sample in a study of T cell changes during pregnancy in multiple sclerosis. This table comes from immunoSEQ multiplex PCR, and its TCRdb copy is limited to in-frame clones, with some not included. The sample lists more than 50,000 clones; around nine tenths were seen once. The source was peripheral blood, collected before pregnancy. Every receptor here comes from a female donor with multiple sclerosis, enrolled in a pregnancy study.

This clone came up once. This chain uses TRBV2 with TRBJ1-1, with 7 bases that match TRBD1. CDR3 size: 15 residues. The germline CDR1 and CDR2 sequences are SNHLY and FYNNEI. V was pared by 5 bases and J by 4 bases, with 10 bases of the junction left unmatched. CDR3 DNA sequence: TGTGCCAGCAGTCGGGAAGGGGGCGCGTCCACTGAAGCTTTCTTT. Its protein is CASSREGGASTEAFF. Combining the CDR3 with reference TRBV2 and TRBJ1-1 gives the whole variable domain EPEVTQTPSHQVTQMGQEVILRCVPISNHLYFYWYRQILGQKVEFLVSFYNNEISEKSEIFDDQFSVERPDGSNFTLKIRSTKLEDSAMYFCASSREGGASTEAFFGQGTRLTVV.

The V gene is TRBV4-3, the J gene TRBJ1-1, with 7 nucleotides matching TRBD1. The CDR3 is 15 amino acids. V dropped 1 base and J dropped 5; count of bases not matched to a gene: 7. Per germline, CDR1 LGHNA and CDR2 YSLEER. The CDR3 DNA reads as TGCGCCAGCAGCCAAGTTACAGGGGCAGGGACTGAAGCTTTCTTT. Its protein product is CASSQVTGAGTEAFF.

J is TRBJ2-3 and V is TRBV9; 13 nucleotides agree with TRBD2. The CDR3 runs to 16 residues. V lost 1 base and J lost 5; bases outside the gene matches: 4. Germline V gene lookup returns CDR1 SGDLS and CDR2 YYNGEE. The CDR3: CASSVTGTSGEDTQYF. As DNA, the CDR3 is TGTGCCAGCAGCGTAACCGGGACTAGCGGGGAAGATACGCAGTATTTT.

This rearrangement joins TRBV6-5 to TRBJ1-1; 9 positions match TRBD1. Germline values: CDR1 MNHEY, CDR2 SVGAGI. The CDR3 is made up of 14 amino acids. V shed 2 bases, J shed 4 bases, and the junction held 2 bases outside the gene matches. The CDR3 DNA reads as TGTGCCAGCAGTTACGACAGGGGGGGCACTGAAGCTTTCTTT. The encoded protein is CASSYDRGGTEAFF.

This chain uses TRBV2 with TRBJ1-1; 8 bases fit TRBD1. Unmatched junction bases numbered 8, after V lost 5 bases and J lost 0 bases. Germline V gene lookup returns CDR1 SNHLY and CDR2 FYNNEI. There are 16 residues in the CDR3. This CDR3 is CASSFWGQELNTEAFF. In nucleotides, the CDR3 is TGTGCCAGCAGTTTTTGGGGACAGGAGTTGAACACTGAAGCTTTCTTT. Variable domain in full (rest from reference TRBV2 and TRBJ1-1): EPEVTQTPSHQVTQMGQEVILRCVPISNHLYFYWYRQILGQKVEFLVSFYNNEISEKSEIFDDQFSVERPDGSNFTLKIRSTKLEDSAMYFCASSFWGQELNTEAFFGQGTRLTVV.

The chain combines TRBV6-5 with TRBJ2-1, with 11 bases that match TRBD2. The germline V gene has CDR1 MNHEY and CDR2 SVGAGI. The CDR3 contains 16 residues. V shed 2 bases, J shed 6 bases, and the junction held 6 bases outside the gene matches. DNA of the CDR3: TGTGCCAGCAGTTACCTACCCGGACTAGCGGGCAATGAGCAGTTCTTC. Translated: CASSYLPGLAGNEQFF.

The chain links TRBV5-1 to TRBJ1-2, with 7 bases fitting TRBD1. V dropped 0 bases and J dropped 4; count of bases not matched to a gene: 12. Germline CDR1 and CDR2: SGHRS and YFSETQ. This CDR3 has 17 amino acids. The CDR3 DNA follows: TGCGCCAGCAGCTTGGCATCTCAAACAGGGGTCTCCTATGGCTACACCTTC. Residues: CASSLASQTGVSYGYTF.

This rearrangement joins TRBV9 to TRBJ2-1, with 9 bases that match TRBD2. V dropped 0 bases and J dropped 9; count of bases not matched to a gene: 7. CDR1 is SGDLS and CDR2 is YYNGEE in the germline V gene. This CDR3 is built from 15 residues. Here the CDR3 DNA reads TGTGCCAGCAGCGTAGGAGTTAGCGGGGGAGGTGAGCAGTTCTTC. This encodes CASSVGVSGGGEQFF.

The CDR3 nucleotides are TGTGCCAGCAGTTTAACTGGGGCCGCCCCCTCCAATGAGCAGTTCTTC. It yields the protein CASSLTGAAPSNEQFF. V is TRBV27 and J is TRBJ2-1, with D possibly TRBD1 on 5 matching bases. Germline V gene lookup returns CDR1 MNHEY and CDR2 SMNVEV (reference sequence). V was pared by 2 bases and J by 6 bases, with 17 bases between. The CDR3 has 16 amino acids.

V gene TRBV7-2 combines with J gene TRBJ1-5; D call uncertain. V lost 2 bases and J 4 bases, leaving 3 bases between the germline ends. Looked up from germline, CDR1 is SGHTA and CDR2 is FQGNSA. The CDR3 totals 12 residues. CDR3 DNA sequence: TGTGCCAGCAGCTTACCTAATCAGCCCCAGCATTTT. Translated: CASSLPNQPQHF.

This chain's CDR3 is CAWSPPGLAGGLYEQYF. CDR3 nucleotide sequence: TGTGCCTGGAGCCCTCCGGGACTAGCGGGGGGGCTTTACGAGCAGTACTTC. The chain has TRBV30 and TRBJ2-7; 16 bases map to TRBD2. Germline values: CDR1 GTSNPN, CDR2 SVGIG (reference sequence). The junction had 9 bases not matched to a gene; V was cut back by 3 bases and J by 4 bases. There are 17 residues in the CDR3.

V is TRBV4-3 and J is TRBJ2-1; 9 bases are shared with TRBD1. Germline values: CDR1 LGHNA, CDR2 YSLEER. V was pared by 4 bases and J by 5 bases, with 6 bases of the junction left unmatched. The CDR3 has 15 amino acids. The CDR3 bases are TGCGCCAGCAGCCCGGGACAGGGAGCGGACAATGAGCAGTTCTTC. This translates into CASSPGQGADNEQFF.

The chain links TRBV12-5 to TRBJ1-2, with a possible D match to TRBD1 (5 bases). Trimming left V 11 bases short and J 7 bases short, with 23 bases between. CDR1 and CDR2 (germline): LGHNT, FRNRAP. This CDR3 spans 14 amino acids. CDR3 protein: CAFFWGGAELGYTF. In DNA, the CDR3 is TGTGCTTTCTTCTGGGGCGGGGCCGAACTTGGCTACACCTTC. The full variable domain, its missing parts supplied by reference TRBV12-5 and TRBJ1-2, is DARVTQTPRHKVTEMGQEVTMRCQPILGHNTVFWYRQTMMQGLELLAYFRNRAPLDDSGMPKDRFSAEMPDATLATLKIQPSEPRDSAVYFCAFFWGGAELGYTFGSGTRLTVV.

V usage is TRBV6-6 and J usage is TRBJ1-2; TRBD1 might be the D (5 bases). The CDR3 contains 16 residues. From germline, CDR1 is MNHNY and CDR2 SVGAGI (reference sequence). V was shortened by 0 bases and J by 1 base, with 12 bases between the two germline ends. The CDR3 spells CASSYSPRDYNYGYTF. DNA for the CDR3: TGTGCCAGCAGTTACTCGCCCAGGGACTATAACTATGGCTACACCTTC.

The chain combines TRBV19 with TRBJ1-2; no firm D call. CDR3 length: 15 amino acids. Germline lookup yields CDR1 LNHDA and CDR2 SQIVND (reference sequence). Trimming cost V 0 bases and J 7 bases, with 15 bases left between them. The CDR3, as DNA: TGTGCCAGTAGTATAGAAAGCTCCCGGGGATCTGGCTACACCTTC. Its protein is CASSIESSRGSGYTF. The full variable domain, rest sourced from reference TRBV19 and TRBJ1-2, is DGGITQSPKYLFRKEGQNVTLSCEQNLNHDAMYWYRQDPGQGLRLIYYSQIVNDFQKGDIAEGYSVSREKKESFPLTVTSAQKNPTAFYLCASSIESSRGSGYTFGSGTRLTVV.

This clone occurred once. The genes are TRBV29-1 and TRBJ1-4; D possibly corresponds to TRBD1 (5 bases). This CDR3 has 13 amino acids. With 5 bases removed from V and 4 bases from J, the gap between germline ends came to 11 bases. CDR1 is SQVTM, CDR2 ANQGSEA, per germline. The CDR3 DNA reads as TGCAGCGTTCAGGGTTCCGGTAATGAAAAACTGTTTTTT. Amino acid sequence: CSVQGSGNEKLFF.

This clone has only a few counts. The chain is built from TRBV4-2 and TRBJ1-5, with TRBD1 identical over 8 bases. The J segment lost 6 bases and the V segment lost 2 bases, leaving 6 bases of the junction unmatched. Germline CDR1 is LGHNA and CDR2 is YNFKEQ. The CDR3 has 15 residues. CDR3 coding DNA: TGTGCCAGCAGCCAATCAGGGGGCGCAGGTCAGCCCCAGCATTTT. This gives the protein CASSQSGGAGQPQHF.

CDR3 in amino acids: CASSDGVDRGKAFF. In DNA form, the CDR3 reads TGTGCCAGCAGTGATGGAGTCGACAGGGGTAAAGCTTTCTTT. The J gene is TRBJ1-1, the V gene TRBV2, with 8 bases aligning to TRBD1. V lost 3 bases and J lost 9; bases outside the gene matches: 9. The CDR3 is 14 residues long. Germline V gene sequence: CDR1 SNHLY, CDR2 FYNNEI. Drawing the rest from reference TRBV2 and TRBJ1-1, the complete variable domain is EPEVTQTPSHQVTQMGQEVILRCVPISNHLYFYWYRQILGQKVEFLVSFYNNEISEKSEIFDDQFSVERPDGSNFTLKIRSTKLEDSAMYFCASSDGVDRGKAFFGQGTRLTVV.

V and J are TRBV7-2 and TRBJ1-2; D unclear. The germline CDR1 and CDR2 sequences are SGHTA and FQGNSA. This CDR3 has 13 residues. With 3 bases removed from V and 6 bases from J, the gap between germline ends came to 11 bases. The CDR3, as DNA: TGTGCCAGCAGCTTTCACACCGACAATGGCTACACCTTC. Protein sequence: CASSFHTDNGYTF.

This chain uses TRBV7-9 with TRBJ2-5; D is perhaps TRBD1 (6 bases). CDR3 length: 12 amino acids. Germline assignment: CDR1 SEHNR and CDR2 FQNEAQ (reference sequence). Trimming removed 4 bases from V and 7 bases from J, with 10 bases in between. In DNA, the CDR3 is TGTGCCAGCAGCTCGGAAGGGGGGACCCAGTACTTC. Translating gives CASSSEGGTQYF.

This clone was seen only once. This sequence joins TRBV4-1 and TRBJ2-7; 10 bases are shared with TRBD2. With 0 bases clipped from V and 6 bases from J, the junction kept 11 bases outside the gene matches. Germline V lookup: CDR1 MGHRA, CDR2 YSYEKL. The CDR3 contains 17 residues. The CDR3 nucleotides are TGCGCCAGCAGCCAAGATCGATGGGCTAGCGGGGGTTCCGAGCAGTACTTC. It encodes CASSQDRWASGGSEQYF.

The rearrangement uses TRBV5-6 and TRBJ1-5; 9 bases are shared with TRBD1. The J segment lost 4 bases and the V segment lost 3 bases, leaving 5 bases of the junction unmatched. This CDR3 has 15 residues. The V gene's germline CDR1 is SGHDT and CDR2 YYEEEE. The CDR3: CASSWTGERNQPQHF. In DNA form, the CDR3 reads TGTGCCAGCAGCTGGACAGGGGAAAGAAATCAGCCCCAGCATTTT.

The rearrangement uses TRBV7-2 and TRBJ1-6; 9 bases are shared with TRBD1. Trimming removed 2 bases from V and 9 bases from J; junction bases left unmatched: 5. Germline V lookup: CDR1 SGHTA, CDR2 FQGNSA. The CDR3 spans 15 residues. The CDR3 spells CASSLWGTGFSPLHF. CDR3 sequence (DNA): TGTGCCAGCAGCTTATGGGGGACAGGGTTTTCACCCCTCCACTTT.

The chain recombines TRBV11-2 with TRBJ2-1; no clear D. The CDR3 extends over 17 amino acids. Trimming took 5 bases from V and 7 from J, leaving 24 bases between them. Germline CDR1 SGHAT, CDR2 FQNNGV. The CDR3 DNA sequence: TGTGCCAGCAGCCGTCCGGTTGGGCAGAAAAAGAAGAATGAGCAGTTCTTC. This encodes CASSRPVGQKKKNEQFF.

In its sample, this clone was seen once. This rearrangement joins TRBV15 to TRBJ1-5, with D unresolved. Germline CDR1 is LNHNV and CDR2 is YYDKDF (reference sequence). CDR3 length: 14 residues. V lost 1 base to trimming and J lost 10 bases, with 14 bases between them. CDR3 residues: CATSRGGLAGPQHF. In DNA form, the CDR3 reads TGTGCCACCAGCAGAGGAGGGTTGGCCGGACCCCAGCATTTT.

The genes are TRBV9 and TRBJ2-7; D not certain. The CDR3 length is 14 residues. The V and J ends lost 0 bases and 2 bases respectively, with 9 bases between them. CDR1 is SGDLS, CDR2 YYNGEE, per germline. Here the CDR3 reads CASSVAVSPYEQYF. The CDR3 DNA is TGTGCCAGCAGCGTAGCCGTTTCTCCCTACGAGCAGTACTTC.

The chain joins TRBV7-3 to TRBJ2-3; 7 bases match TRBD2. Germline V gene lookup returns CDR1 SGHTA and CDR2 FQGTGA. The CDR3 consists of 16 residues. V lost 4 bases, J lost 6 bases, and 13 bases stayed unmatched. This CDR3 is CASSSGKAGLSDTQYF. DNA of the CDR3: TGTGCCAGCAGCTCGGGCAAAGCGGGATTGAGCGATACGCAGTATTTT. The full variable domain, in which reference TRBV7-3 and TRBJ2-3 provide the parts outside the CDR3, is GAGVSQTPSNKVTEKGKYVELRCDPISGHTALYWYRQSLGQGPEFLIYFQGTGAADDSGLPNDRFFAVRPEGSVSTLKIQRTERGDSAVYLCASSSGKAGLSDTQYFGPGTRLTVL.

V gene TRBV7-7 combines with J gene TRBJ2-5, with TRBD1 identical over 9 bases. CDR3 size: 15 residues. Germline assignment: CDR1 SSHAT and CDR2 FNYEAQ (reference sequence). With 5 bases clipped from V and 5 bases from J, the junction kept 9 bases outside the gene matches. CDR3 residues: CASSDDTGGRETQYF. The DNA for the CDR3 is TGTGCCAGCAGCGATGATACAGGGGGCCGGGAGACCCAGTACTTC.

The chain links TRBV7-2 to TRBJ2-5, with D perhaps matching TRBD1 (6 bases). V shed 1 base and J shed 3 bases, with 9 bases lying between them. This CDR3 spans 14 amino acids. Germline CDR1 SGHTA, CDR2 FQGNSA. As DNA, the CDR3 is TGTGCCAGCAGCTTAGGGCAGGGGAAAGAGACCCAGTACTTC. It encodes CASSLGQGKETQYF.

The CDR3 DNA follows: TGTGCCTGGAGTGGGGAGGGAGTCAATGGCTACACCTTC. Translating it yields CAWSGEGVNGYTF. The gene calls are TRBV30 and TRBJ1-2; unclear D gene. Germline CDR1 is GTSNPN and CDR2 is SVGIG (reference sequence). The CDR3 has 13 amino acids. Trimming stripped 1 base from V and 6 bases from J, with 12 bases between.

This clone was picked up one time. This chain joins TRBV11-2 and TRBJ2-7; 9 nucleotides agree with TRBD1. CDR3 length: 17 amino acids. CDR1 and CDR2 (germline): SGHAT, FQNNGV. The V segment lost 1 base and the J segment 1 base; nucleotides outside the gene matches: 8. The CDR3 DNA reads as TGTGCCAGCAGCTTAGTCGGATCGGGACAGGGTTCCTACGAGCAGTACTTC. Amino acid sequence: CASSLVGSGQGSYEQYF.